The next 30 T cell receptor beta chains were all read from a single sample in a study of early stage breast cancer tumors. Using immunoSEQ multiplex PCR, the repertoire was profiled, and TCRdb retains in-frame clones only, with some absent. The table records 5,000 to 6,500 clones, 55% to 75% of them present only once. The sample consisted of breast tumor tissue. These receptors all come from a person in their 60s with breast cancer.

The gene calls are TRBV5-1 and TRBJ1-4; D uncertain. Germline CDR1 reads SGHRS; CDR2 reads YFSETQ. The V and J ends lost 1 base and 3 bases respectively, with 7 bases between them. CDR3 length: 14 amino acids. The CDR3 reads CASSLRTSNEKLFF. CDR3 sequence (DNA): TGCGCCAGCAGCTTGCGAACCTCTAATGAAAAACTGTTTTTT.

The CDR3 loop is CASSFAGAIEETQYF. CDR3 bases: TGTGCCAGCAGTTTCGCGGGGGCCATAGAGGAGACCCAGTACTTC. J is TRBJ2-5 and V is TRBV27; tentative D call: TRBD2 (7 bases). Trimming pared 3 bases from V and 5 bases from J, leaving 16 bases between. This CDR3 is built from 15 residues. Germline V gives CDR1 MNHEY, CDR2 SMNVEV (reference sequence).

This clone has just a few counts. The rearrangement links TRBV5-4 to TRBJ1-1; D uncertain. CDR3 length equals 14 residues. The V end lost 1 base, the J end lost 0 bases, and 7 bases lay between the germline ends. The germline V gene encodes CDR1 SGHNT and CDR2 YYREEE (reference sequence). CDR3: CASSLFQVNTEAFF. For the CDR3, the DNA is TGTGCCAGCAGCTTGTTCCAGGTGAACACTGAAGCTTTCTTT.

The rearrangement uses TRBV28 and TRBJ2-5; possibly TRBD1 for D (5 bases). CDR3 length: 16 amino acids. V lost 5 bases, J lost 5 bases, and 21 bases lay in between. Germline V gene lookup returns CDR1 MDHEN and CDR2 SYDVKM. The CDR3 nucleotides are TGTGCCAGCAGTCTCCCCCAGGGATCTCGAGAGGAGACCCAGTACTTC. Protein product: CASSLPQGSREETQYF.

This chain joins TRBV6-1 and TRBJ1-5, with unresolved D. Germline-derived CDR1 and CDR2 are MNHNS and SASEGT. The CDR3 has 14 amino acids. Trimming pared 7 bases from V and 9 bases from J, leaving 19 bases between. This CDR3 reads CASNQAAESRPQHF. CDR3 coding DNA: TGTGCCAGCAACCAAGCCGCGGAGAGCCGGCCCCAGCATTTT.

The V gene is TRBV19, the J gene TRBJ2-2, with 8 nucleotides matching TRBD2. Germline V gene lookup returns CDR1 LNHDA and CDR2 SQIVND (reference sequence). V gave up 4 bases and J gave up 6 bases; unmatched junction bases: 19. The length of the CDR3 is 19 residues. The CDR3 region has the DNA TGTGCCAGTAGTAATCGGATCGGGAGGGCGGATTTGGGTCCCGGGGAGCTGTTTTTT. This sequence encodes CASSNRIGRADLGPGELFF. Using reference TRBV19 and TRBJ2-2 for the parts outside the CDR3, the full variable domain is DGGITQSPKYLFRKEGQNVTLSCEQNLNHDAMYWYRQDPGQGLRLIYYSQIVNDFQKGDIAEGYSVSREKKESFPLTVTSAQKNPTAFYLCASSNRIGRADLGPGELFFGEGSRLTVL.

The rearrangement joins TRBV7-8 to TRBJ2-1; 11 positions agree with TRBD2. Germline V gives CDR1 SGHVS, CDR2 FQNEAQ. Losses at the gene ends were 3 bases for V and 9 bases for J; bases not matched to a gene: 19. The CDR3 is 19 amino acids. This chain's CDR3 is CASSFTAASGRPIKGEQFF. In DNA form, the CDR3 reads TGTGCCAGCAGCTTCACGGCGGCTAGCGGGAGGCCCATAAAAGGTGAGCAGTTCTTC.

Here the CDR3 reads CASRPPGPSSYEQYF. Here the CDR3 DNA reads TGTGCCAGCAGGCCTCCGGGGCCCAGCTCCTACGAGCAGTACTTC. The chain couples TRBV7-9 to TRBJ2-7; D could derive from TRBD1 or TRBD2 (5 bases each). V gave up 6 bases and J gave up 0 bases, with 15 bases separating them. The germline V gene encodes CDR1 SEHNR and CDR2 FQNEAQ (reference sequence). The CDR3 totals 15 residues. Based on the CDR3 plus reference TRBV7-9 and TRBJ2-7, the full variable domain is DTGVSQNPRHKITKRGQNVTFRCDPISEHNRLYWYRQTLGQGPEFLTYFQNEAQLEKSRLLSDRFSAERPKGSFSTLEIQRTEQGDSAMYLCASRPPGPSSYEQYFGPGTRLTVT.

This chain joins TRBV14 and TRBJ1-2; D is undetermined. Trimming removed 5 bases at V and 7 bases at J, with 14 bases between. The CDR3 covers 13 residues. Germline V gene data show CDR1 as SGHDN and CDR2 as FVKESK. Here the CDR3 reads CASSNSGGSGYTF. CDR3 DNA: TGTGCCAGCAGCAACAGTGGAGGTAGTGGCTACACCTTC.

The table lists this clone with a count of one. The V call is TRBV5-1, the J call TRBJ2-3, with TRBD2 identical over 10 bases. The CDR3 totals 15 residues. The J segment lost 2 bases and the V segment lost 5 bases, leaving 5 bases of the junction unmatched. Germline V gene lookup returns CDR1 SGHRS and CDR2 YFSETQ. CDR3 residues: CASSLLAGDTDTQYF. CDR3 sequence (DNA): TGCGCCAGCAGTCTTCTAGCGGGGGACACAGATACGCAGTATTTT.

The V gene is TRBV21-1, the J gene TRBJ2-1. TRBV21-1 counts as a pseudogene. This CDR3 contains 18 residues. The CDR3 nucleotides read TGTGCCAGCAGCAAAAGGCGAACCCAACTTATATACTACAATGAGCAGTTCTTC. Its translation is CASSKRRTQLIYYNEQFF.

The chain combines TRBV28 with TRBJ1-1; tentatively, D is TRBD1 (5 bases). There are 14 residues in the CDR3. V was trimmed by 7 bases and J by 0 bases, leaving 12 bases between them. Germline V CDR1 and CDR2: MDHEN, SYDVKM. Here the CDR3 DNA reads TGTGCCAGCACCCGTGGAGGGGTGAACACTGAAGCTTTCTTT. Translated, it gives CASTRGGVNTEAFF.

This clone was recorded once. The chain recombines TRBV19 with TRBJ2-5; D may correspond to TRBD1 or TRBD2 (5 bases each). V lost 4 bases, J lost 3 bases, and 12 bases lay in between. Germline values: CDR1 LNHDA, CDR2 SQIVND (reference sequence). The CDR3 sequence is 14 residues long. CDR3 region: CASSRGNGKETQYF. The CDR3 coding sequence is TGTGCCAGTAGTAGGGGGAATGGAAAAGAGACCCAGTACTTC.

This clone was observed a handful of times. The J gene is TRBJ2-7, the V gene TRBV30, with 9 bases matching TRBD1. V lost 2 bases, J lost 5 bases, and 4 bases stayed unmatched. The CDR3 runs to 13 residues. Germline CDR1 is GTSNPN and CDR2 is SVGIG (reference sequence). The CDR3 here is CAWSLGTGNEQYF. The DNA of the CDR3 is TGTGCCTGGAGTCTAGGGACAGGGAACGAGCAGTACTTC.

This chain uses TRBV5-1 with TRBJ1-2, with 8 bases fitting TRBD1. The CDR3 length is 17 residues. The V and J ends lost 1 base and 0 bases, in that order; junction bases with no gene match: 8. Germline V gene lookup returns CDR1 SGHRS and CDR2 YFSETQ. The CDR3 nucleotides are TGCGCCAGCAGCTTGAGGGGACAGGCGCAACCTAACTATGGCTACACCTTC. Residues: CASSLRGQAQPNYGYTF.

The chain employs TRBV9 and TRBJ2-7; D not resolved. Germline CDR1 SGDLS, CDR2 YYNGEE. The CDR3 consists of 15 residues. Trimming took 0 bases from V and 9 from J, leaving 19 bases between them. CDR3 residues: CASSVDGRPTLRQYF. The CDR3 region has the DNA TGTGCCAGCAGCGTAGATGGCAGGCCAACGCTAAGGCAGTACTTC. Variable domain in full (rest from reference TRBV9 and TRBJ2-7): DSGVTQTPKHLITATGQRVTLRCSPRSGDLSVYWYQQSLDQGLQFLIQYYNGEERAKGNILERFSAQQFPDLHSELNLSSLELGDSALYFCASSVDGRPTLRQYFGPGTRLTVT.

The chain has TRBV4-3 and TRBJ1-3; D uncertain. From germline, CDR1 is LGHNA and CDR2 YSLEER. V was pared by 0 bases and J by 4 bases, with 7 bases between. The CDR3 runs to 14 residues. This CDR3 reads CASSQDTAGNTIYF. In DNA, the CDR3 is TGCGCCAGCAGCCAAGATACAGCCGGAAACACCATATATTTT.

The chain recombines TRBV9 with TRBJ2-1; 10 bases agree with TRBD2. The CDR3 covers 15 residues. Trimming removed 4 bases from V and 5 bases from J; junction bases left unmatched: 6. Germline CDR1 SGDLS, CDR2 YYNGEE. The CDR3 DNA reads TGTGCCAGCAGCCCCCTAGCGGGAGACAACAATGAGCAGTTCTTC. Translating gives CASSPLAGDNNEQFF.

The V gene is TRBV5-1, the J gene TRBJ2-3, with D perhaps matching TRBD2 (5 bases). The germline V gene encodes CDR1 SGHRS and CDR2 YFSETQ. V lost 0 bases and J 0 bases, leaving 8 bases between the germline ends. The CDR3 is made up of 15 amino acids. CDR3 in DNA: TGCGCCAGCAGCTTGGCAGGAGGTAGCACAGATACGCAGTATTTT. This translates into CASSLAGGSTDTQYF.

V usage is TRBV4-1 and J usage is TRBJ2-1; D is unclear. Germline CDR1 MGHRA, CDR2 YSYEKL. Trimming took off 0 bases at V and 0 bases at J, with 12 bases between the two ends. This CDR3 contains 17 residues. DNA of the CDR3: TGCGCCAGCAGCCAAGATGGAGCACCTAGCTCCTACAATGAGCAGTTCTTC. Protein: CASSQDGAPSSYNEQFF.

V usage is TRBV7-8 and J usage is TRBJ2-6; possibly TRBD1 for D (5 bases). Trimming pared 5 bases from V and 4 bases from J, leaving 12 bases between. The CDR3 covers 15 residues. Germline CDR1 reads SGHVS; CDR2 reads FQNEAQ. Here the CDR3 DNA reads TGTGCCAGCAGCCAACAGGTAACCGGGGCCAACGTCCTGACTTTC. Amino acids: CASSQQVTGANVLTF.

V gene TRBV2 combines with J gene TRBJ2-3, with D perhaps matching TRBD2 (5 bases). With 2 bases removed from V and 1 base from J, the gap between germline ends came to 16 bases. The CDR3 is 17 amino acids. Looked up from germline, CDR1 is SNHLY and CDR2 is FYNNEI. CDR3 residues: CASSESSGFDGTDTQYF. CDR3 in DNA: TGTGCCAGCAGTGAATCTTCGGGGTTTGATGGCACAGATACGCAGTATTTT.

The CDR3 DNA reads as TGTGCCAGCAAGGTTCTCGCGAACACCGGGGAGCTGTTTTTT. Translation: CASKVLANTGELFF. The chain combines TRBV6-1 with TRBJ2-2; D remains ambiguous. This CDR3 has 14 amino acids. The V and J ends lost 7 bases and 0 bases respectively, with 9 bases between them. Per germline, CDR1 MNHNS and CDR2 SASEGT.

The chain combines TRBV4-1 with TRBJ1-2; 7 nucleotides match TRBD1. The CDR3 consists of 13 residues. The germline CDR1 and CDR2 sequences are MGHRA and YSYEKL. The J segment lost 4 bases and the V segment lost 4 bases, leaving 3 bases of the junction unmatched. CDR3 DNA sequence: TGCGCCAGCAGCCTCGGACAGGCCTATGGCTACACCTTC. This sequence encodes CASSLGQAYGYTF.

By sample fraction, this clone is medium-sized (0.01 to 0.1%). The chain links TRBV7-9 to TRBJ1-6, with TRBD1 matching over 10 bases. Looked up from germline, CDR1 is SEHNR and CDR2 is FQNEAQ (reference sequence). The ends lost 5 bases at V and 9 bases at J; junction bases unmatched: 7. The CDR3 sequence is 15 residues long. The CDR3 sequence: CASSPWTGGISPLHF. The CDR3, as DNA: TGTGCCAGCAGCCCCTGGACAGGGGGGATTTCACCCCTCCACTTT. The whole variable domain, remainder taken from reference TRBV7-9 and TRBJ1-6, is DTGVSQNPRHKITKRGQNVTFRCDPISEHNRLYWYRQTLGQGPEFLTYFQNEAQLEKSRLLSDRFSAERPKGSFSTLEIQRTEQGDSAMYLCASSPWTGGISPLHFGNGTRLTVT.

This chain uses TRBV5-8 with TRBJ2-1, with a possible D match to TRBD2 (6 bases). V lost 2 bases and J 7 bases, leaving 10 bases between the germline ends. Looked up from germline, CDR1 is SGHTS and CDR2 is YDEGEE. The CDR3 contains 13 residues. CDR3 DNA sequence: TGTGCCAGCAGCTTCGGGACTGAGAATGAGCAGTTCTTC. Residues: CASSFGTENEQFF.

This chain links TRBV4-1 with TRBJ2-7, with TRBD2 identical over 7 bases. Trimming removed 4 bases from V and 5 bases from J; junction bases left unmatched: 8. CDR3 length equals 14 residues. The germline gives CDR1 MGHRA, CDR2 YSYEKL. CDR3 coding DNA: TGCGCCAGCAGCCTCTTCGGGGGGAGAGACGAGCAGTACTTC. Translating gives CASSLFGGRDEQYF.

In its sample, this clone was seen a few times. The chain is built from TRBV6-5 and TRBJ1-5, with D unclear. The V and J ends lost 6 bases and 6 bases respectively, with 15 bases between them. The CDR3 runs 14 residues. Germline CDR1 reads MNHEY; CDR2 reads SVGAGI. CDR3 sequence reads: CASSQGGDAQPQHF. The CDR3 DNA reads as TGTGCCAGCAGCCAAGGCGGGGATGCTCAGCCCCAGCATTTT.

V gene TRBV5-8 combines with J gene TRBJ1-2; D uncertain. In germline, CDR1 is SGHTS, CDR2 YDEGEE. This CDR3 has 13 residues. V was trimmed by 4 bases and J by 2 bases, leaving 9 bases between them. CDR3 sequence: CASSTERNYGYTF. The CDR3, as DNA: TGTGCCAGCAGCACAGAGCGGAACTATGGCTACACCTTC.

This clone was counted between two and nine times. Here the CDR3 DNA reads TGTGCTTCGACAGGGGGTATAGAGACCCAGTACTTC. Protein sequence: CASTGGIETQYF. This chain links TRBV11-1 with TRBJ2-5; 9 bases agree with TRBD1. The CDR3 loop spans 12 amino acids. Germline V gives CDR1 SGHAT, CDR2 FQDESV (reference sequence). The full variable domain, its missing parts supplied by reference TRBV11-1 and TRBJ2-5, is EAEVAQSPRYKITEKSQAVAFWCDPISGHATLYWYRQILGQGPELLVQFQDESVVDDSQLPKDRFSAERLKGVDSTLKIQPAELGDSAMYLCASTGGIETQYFGPGTRLLVL.